These 30 T cell receptor beta chains were all obtained from the same sample, sequenced in a study of blood T cell repertoires in COVID-19. Assay used: immunoSEQ multiplex PCR; TCRdb lists only in-frame clones, some missing. The table includes around 400,000 clones, roughly 90% detected once. Sequenced sample: peripheral blood. Every receptor here comes from a man aged 35 to 55 with acute or convalescent COVID-19.

The chain links TRBV12-3 or TRBV12-4 to TRBJ2-3, with D perhaps matching TRBD2 (5 bases). This CDR3 is 13 amino acids long. V was trimmed by 5 bases and J by 3 bases, leaving 9 bases between them. CDR3 loop: CASSLSGTDTQYF. In nucleotides, the CDR3 is TGTGCCAGCAGTCTATCGGGAACAGATACGCAGTATTTT.

This clone is a singleton in its sample. This rearrangement joins TRBV28 to TRBJ1-2; D is unclear. The V gene's germline CDR1 is MDHEN and CDR2 SYDVKM. V lost 5 bases, J lost 5 bases, and 15 bases lay in between. CDR3 length: 14 residues. The DNA for the CDR3 is TGTGCCAGCAGTCTCCCCGGGATGCTATATGGCTACACCTTC. Translation gives CASSLPGMLYGYTF.

The chain recombines TRBV4-1 with TRBJ1-1; no clear D. CDR3 length: 13 amino acids. V was cut by 0 bases and J by 11 bases, with 13 bases left in between. In germline, CDR1 is MGHRA, CDR2 YSYEKL. The CDR3 coding sequence is TGCGCCAGCAGCCAAGATTTGACCCGGGAGGCTTTCTTT. This sequence encodes CASSQDLTREAFF.

The CDR3, as DNA: TGTGCCAGCGCGAAGACCCTGGACAGTTGGAACACCGGGGAGCTGTTTTTT. It is translated as CASAKTLDSWNTGELFF. The chain is built from TRBV11-3 and TRBJ2-2, with a tentative D call TRBD1 (6 bases). Per germline, CDR1 SGHNT and CDR2 YENEEA. CDR3 length: 17 residues. V was clipped by 8 bases and J by 1 base, with 20 bases between them.

The rearrangement links TRBV29-1 to TRBJ2-7, with D tentatively TRBD2 (6 bases). V was clipped by 4 bases and J by 6 bases, with 13 bases between them. The CDR3 is made up of 12 amino acids. Germline V gene data show CDR1 as SQVTM and CDR2 as ANQGSEA. This chain's CDR3 is CSVGKEGGEQYF. CDR3 nucleotides: TGCAGCGTTGGGAAGGAGGGTGGCGAGCAGTACTTC.

The chain couples TRBV28 to TRBJ1-2; 7 bases are shared with TRBD1. The germline V gene has CDR1 MDHEN and CDR2 SYDVKM. The CDR3 spans 14 residues. V dropped 2 bases and J dropped 4; count of bases not matched to a gene: 4. The CDR3, as DNA: TGTGCCAGCAGTTTAGACAGGGACCGCTATGGCTACACCTTC. Translating it yields CASSLDRDRYGYTF.

The chain employs TRBV3-1 (or the pseudogene TRBV3-2) and TRBJ1-6, with D perhaps TRBD1 (6 bases). V dropped 2 bases and J dropped 7 bases, with 12 bases sitting between them. This CDR3 region has 15 residues. In germline, CDR1 is LGHDT, CDR2 YNNKEL (reference sequence). CDR3 sequence: CASSQSDRRNSPLHF. CDR3 in DNA: TGTGCCAGCAGCCAATCAGACAGGCGGAATTCACCCCTCCACTTT.

The rearrangement uses TRBV27 and TRBJ1-2; D remains unclear. Germline CDR1 MNHEY, CDR2 SMNVEV (reference sequence). V was clipped by 3 bases and J by 3 bases, with 8 bases between them. The CDR3 is made up of 13 amino acids. The CDR3 coding sequence is TGTGCCAGCAGTTTCCGGCAGGACTATGGCTACACCTTC. Translating gives CASSFRQDYGYTF.

The chain recombines TRBV3-1 (or the pseudogene TRBV3-2) with TRBJ2-7; 9 bases align to TRBD2. After removal of 7 bases from V and 3 bases from J, the junction contained 7 bases not matched to a gene. The CDR3 covers 14 residues. CDR1 and CDR2 from the germline V gene are LGHDT and YNNKEL (reference sequence). DNA of the CDR3: TGTGCCAGCACCCGCGGGGGGGCGAGCTACGAGCAGTACTTC. Amino acids: CASTRGGASYEQYF.

The CDR3 here is CASSQVGSGRIQYF. CDR3 nucleotides: TGCGCCAGCAGCCAAGTGGGTAGCGGTCGTATTCAGTACTTC. This rearrangement joins TRBV4-1 to TRBJ2-4; possible D gene TRBD2, 6 bases. The V end was cut by 1 base, the J end by 10 bases, with 14 bases between. From germline, CDR1 is MGHRA and CDR2 YSYEKL. This CDR3 is 14 amino acids long.

The CDR3 DNA follows: TGTGCCAGCAGCTTGGACCGGGGGGCGGATACGCAGTATTTT. This codes for CASSLDRGADTQYF. V usage is TRBV5-4 and J usage is TRBJ2-3; tentatively, D is TRBD2 (7 bases). Trimming took 0 bases from V and 6 from J, leaving 11 bases between them. The CDR3 spans 14 residues. Germline V gene lookup returns CDR1 SGHNT and CDR2 YYREEE (reference sequence).

The chain uses TRBV10-3 and TRBJ2-7; a possible D gene is TRBD2 (7 bases). V lost 4 bases and J lost 5, with 15 bases in between. This CDR3 is built from 14 residues. The germline V gene encodes CDR1 ENHRY and CDR2 SYGVKD. CDR3 sequence: CAISGRGAENEQYF. In DNA form, the CDR3 reads TGTGCCATCAGTGGTCGGGGGGCAGAGAACGAGCAGTACTTC.

The chain couples TRBV27 to TRBJ2-1, with TRBD2 matching over 7 bases. Unmatched junction bases numbered 10, after V lost 5 bases and J lost 6 bases. The CDR3 runs 15 residues. Germline V gene lookup returns CDR1 MNHEY and CDR2 SMNVEV (reference sequence). The CDR3: CASSKAGINFNEQFF. DNA of the CDR3: TGTGCCAGCAGTAAAGCGGGGATAAACTTCAATGAGCAGTTCTTC.

The rearrangement joins TRBV7-3 to TRBJ1-2; D is perhaps TRBD1 (6 bases). This CDR3 has 15 amino acids. CDR1 and CDR2 from the germline V gene are SGHTA and FQGTGA. V was shortened by 2 bases and J by 2 bases, with 12 bases between the two germline ends. The CDR3 sequence is CASSLVGGGNYGYTF. The CDR3 bases are TGTGCCAGCAGCTTAGTAGGTGGGGGCAACTATGGCTACACCTTC.

The chain couples TRBV3-1 (or the pseudogene TRBV3-2) to TRBJ2-1, with unresolved D. The CDR3 runs to 12 residues. Germline-derived CDR1 and CDR2 are LGHDT and YNNKEL (reference sequence). The ends were cut back, 3 bases at V and 6 bases at J, with 6 bases in the middle. In DNA form, the CDR3 reads TGTGCCAGCAGCCAGGCTTTCAATGAGCAGTTCTTC. Amino acid sequence: CASSQAFNEQFF.

The rearrangement joins TRBV7-2 to TRBJ2-1, with 11 nucleotides matching TRBD1. This CDR3 region has 15 residues. Germline trimming cut 5 bases from V and 3 bases from J; bases unmatched to any gene: 3. From germline, CDR1 is SGHTA and CDR2 FQGNSA. CDR3 sequence (DNA): TGTGCCAGCAGCCAGGGGACAGGGGGCTACAATGAGCAGTTCTTC. Its protein is CASSQGTGGYNEQFF.

The chain is built from TRBV5-4 and TRBJ2-3; 11 nucleotides line up with TRBD2. This CDR3 is built from 16 residues. V lost 4 bases, J lost 1 base, and 5 bases stayed unmatched. The V gene's germline CDR1 is SGHNT and CDR2 YYREEE (reference sequence). CDR3 nucleotide sequence: TGTGCCAGCAGCCTGCGACTAGCGGGGCGCACAGATACGCAGTATTTT. This gives the protein CASSLRLAGRTDTQYF.

This chain links TRBV19 with TRBJ2-1; 7 bases are a match to TRBD1. Germline assignment: CDR1 LNHDA and CDR2 SQIVND (reference sequence). Germline trimming cut 3 bases from V and 6 bases from J; bases unmatched to any gene: 8. CDR3 length: 15 amino acids. The CDR3 coding sequence is TGTGCCAGTAGTATTCTGGCACAGGGGTTCAATGAGCAGTTCTTC. This sequence encodes CASSILAQGFNEQFF.

This CDR3 is CATEPGVSNSPLHF. CDR3 DNA sequence: TGTGCCACCGAACCGGGGGTCAGTAATTCACCCCTCCACTTT. This chain uses TRBV28 with TRBJ1-6; weak D call: TRBD1 (5 bases). Germline CDR1 and CDR2: MDHEN and SYDVKM. V was clipped by 10 bases and J by 6 bases, with 16 bases between them. The CDR3 consists of 14 residues.

The chain links TRBV5-1 to TRBJ1-5; the D is unclear. Trimming stripped 0 bases from V and 0 bases from J, with 7 bases between. There are 15 residues in the CDR3. Germline V CDR1 and CDR2: SGHRS, YFSETQ. The CDR3 loop is CASSLAGYSNQPQHF. The CDR3 coding sequence is TGCGCCAGCAGCTTGGCCGGGTATAGCAATCAGCCCCAGCATTTT.

V gene TRBV2 combines with J gene TRBJ1-1, with a weak D call TRBD1 (6 bases). Trimming shortened V by 6 bases and J by 1 base, and 18 bases separated the two germline ends. From germline, CDR1 is SNHLY and CDR2 FYNNEI. The CDR3 covers 16 residues. The CDR3 here is CASRRGPGHRNTEAFF. The DNA for the CDR3 is TGTGCCAGCAGACGAGGTCCGGGACACCGGAACACTGAAGCTTTCTTT. The whole variable domain, remainder taken from reference TRBV2 and TRBJ1-1, is EPEVTQTPSHQVTQMGQEVILRCVPISNHLYFYWYRQILGQKVEFLVSFYNNEISEKSEIFDDQFSVERPDGSNFTLKIRSTKLEDSAMYFCASRRGPGHRNTEAFFGQGTRLTVV.

The chain has TRBV6-6 and TRBJ1-2; 9 nucleotides agree with TRBD1. V shed 5 bases and J 8 bases; nucleotides not matched to a gene: 6. CDR3 length: 13 residues. Germline-derived CDR1 and CDR2 are MNHNY and SVGAGI (reference sequence). The CDR3, as DNA: TGTGCCAGCAGTCCCGGGACAGGGTTCGGCTACACCTTC. This sequence encodes CASSPGTGFGYTF.

The chain couples TRBV3-1 (or the pseudogene TRBV3-2) to TRBJ1-2; the match to TRBD1 covers 7 bases. This CDR3 has 18 residues. The ends lost 1 base at V and 0 bases at J; junction bases unmatched: 11. The germline gives CDR1 LGHDT, CDR2 YNNKEL (reference sequence). The CDR3 region has the DNA TGTGCCAGCAGCCAAGCCTGGGTCCGACAGGGAGCTAACTATGGCTACACCTTC. This encodes CASSQAWVRQGANYGYTF.

The V and J genes are TRBV7-2 and TRBJ2-1; TRBD2 might be the D (6 bases). CDR1 and CDR2 from the germline V gene are SGHTA and FQGNSA. The CDR3 covers 15 residues. The V end lost 5 bases, the J end lost 4 bases, and 15 bases lay between the germline ends. In nucleotides, the CDR3 is TGTGCCAGCAGCCCTCGGGAGTTTTTTTACAATGAGCAGTTCTTC. It specifies CASSPREFFYNEQFF.

The chain combines TRBV27 with TRBJ2-1, with a weak D call TRBD2 (5 bases). The CDR3 length is 16 residues. Trimming took 1 base from V and 3 from J, leaving 13 bases between them. Germline CDR1 MNHEY, CDR2 SMNVEV (reference sequence). The CDR3 sequence: CASSLLGSPNYNEQFF. As DNA, the CDR3 is TGTGCCAGCAGTTTATTGGGGAGCCCTAACTACAATGAGCAGTTCTTC.

The chain carries TRBV7-3 and TRBJ1-2; possible D gene TRBD1, 6 bases. The CDR3 runs 13 residues. The germline CDR1 and CDR2 sequences are SGHTA and FQGTGA. The ends were cut back, 5 bases at V and 8 bases at J, with 15 bases in the middle. CDR3 in DNA: TGTGCCAGCAGCCGTGGAGAGGGGGACGGCTACACCTTC. It yields the protein CASSRGEGDGYTF.

The chain joins TRBV29-1 to TRBJ1-3, with TRBD1 matching over 7 bases. Germline V gene sequence: CDR1 SQVTM, CDR2 ANQGSEA. V gave up 3 bases and J gave up 7 bases; unmatched junction bases: 9. The CDR3 loop spans 14 amino acids. The CDR3 spells CSVETGFSGNTIYF. The CDR3 DNA sequence: TGCAGCGTTGAGACAGGGTTCTCGGGTAACACCATATATTTT.

The gene calls are TRBV28 and TRBJ2-7; D is perhaps TRBD2 (6 bases). The germline gives CDR1 MDHEN, CDR2 SYDVKM. V dropped 2 bases and J dropped 5 bases, with 16 bases sitting between them. This CDR3 comprises 15 residues. The CDR3, as DNA: TGTGCCAGCAGTTTAAGGCTCGGGGGTTTGGACGAGCAGTACTTC. This encodes CASSLRLGGLDEQYF.

The chain carries TRBV27 and TRBJ2-4; 11 bases are shared with TRBD2. V shed 3 bases and J 1 base; nucleotides not matched to a gene: 5. The CDR3 is 17 amino acids. The germline V gene encodes CDR1 MNHEY and CDR2 SMNVEV (reference sequence). The CDR3 DNA reads as TGTGCCAGCAGTTTGAGACTAGCGGGAAGGGCCAAAAACATTCAGTACTTC. It specifies CASSLRLAGRAKNIQYF.

The chain combines TRBV7-2 with TRBJ1-1; 8 bases map to TRBD1. With 5 bases clipped from V and 1 base from J, the junction kept 9 bases outside the gene matches. The CDR3 consists of 16 residues. Germline CDR1 is SGHTA and CDR2 is FQGNSA. CDR3 nucleotides: TGTGCCAGCAGCGCCGGCAGGGGGCAGTGGAACACTGAAGCTTTCTTT. This gives the protein CASSAGRGQWNTEAFF.